Presented here are 2 T cell receptor beta chains from one specimen sequenced in a study of T cells after yellow fever vaccination (dated by TCRdb to the late 2010s). Libraries were constructed by 5' RACE. The sequencer listed for this sample is Illumina HiSeq 2500. TCRdb trimmed the raw reads at Q25, called clones with MiXCR and kept productive beta chains. Entries are consolidated by CDR3 protein sequence, retaining the most common genes and DNA. The sample records about 300,000 distinct CDR3 sequences, around 6.8% of which are singletons. Of the sample, 18% is held by the ten largest clones. The sample's treatment or condition label is to be understood as: live attenuated yellow fever vaccine strain. The sequences come from PBMCs, collected 35 to 50 days after the first yellow fever vaccination. The origin of the receptors is a man aged 18-30 years who received the YFV17D yellow fever vaccine.

This clonotype was detected ten times or more. The rearrangement joins TRBV12-3 or TRBV12-4 to TRBJ2-5, with 10 bases that match TRBD1. Germline trimming cut 6 bases from V and 2 bases from J; bases unmatched to any gene: 15. CDR3 size: 18 residues. In DNA form, the CDR3 reads TGTGCCAGCAGCCCCGGGCTGGGACAGGGGAGGATACAAGAGACCCAGTACTTC. The encoded protein is CASSPGLGQGRIQETQYF.

V is TRBV9 and J is TRBJ1-1, with 9 nucleotides matching TRBD1. V lost 4 bases and J lost 1; bases outside the gene matches: 14. Germline V CDR1 and CDR2: SGDLS, YYNGEE. CDR3 length: 18 residues. The CDR3 protein is CASSLGGGQGFANTEAFF. As DNA, the CDR3 is TGTGCCAGCAGCCTTGGGGGAGGACAGGGGTTCGCGAACACTGAAGCTTTCTTT. Full variable domain (remainder filled in from reference TRBV9 and TRBJ1-1): DSGVTQTPKHLITATGQRVTLRCSPRSGDLSVYWYQQSLDQGLQFLIQYYNGEERAKGNILERFSAQQFPDLHSELNLSSLELGDSALYFCASSLGGGQGFANTEAFFGQGTRLTVV.